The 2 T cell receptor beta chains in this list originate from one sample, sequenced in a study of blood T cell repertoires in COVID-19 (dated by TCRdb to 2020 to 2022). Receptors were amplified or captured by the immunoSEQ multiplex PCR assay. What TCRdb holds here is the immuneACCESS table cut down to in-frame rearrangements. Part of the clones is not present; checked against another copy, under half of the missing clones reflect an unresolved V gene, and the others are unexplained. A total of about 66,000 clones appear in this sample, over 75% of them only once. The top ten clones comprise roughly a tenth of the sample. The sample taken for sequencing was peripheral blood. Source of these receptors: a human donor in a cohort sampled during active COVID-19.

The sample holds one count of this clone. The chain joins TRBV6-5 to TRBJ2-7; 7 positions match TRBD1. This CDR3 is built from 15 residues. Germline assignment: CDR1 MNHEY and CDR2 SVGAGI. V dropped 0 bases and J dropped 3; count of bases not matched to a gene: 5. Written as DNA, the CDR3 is TGTGCCAGCAGTTACTCGATGACAGGGAGCTACGAGCAGTACTTC. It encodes CASSYSMTGSYEQYF.

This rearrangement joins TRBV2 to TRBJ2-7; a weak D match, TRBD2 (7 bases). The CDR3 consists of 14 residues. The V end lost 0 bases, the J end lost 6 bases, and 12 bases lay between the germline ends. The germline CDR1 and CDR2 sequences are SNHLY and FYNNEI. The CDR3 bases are TGTGCCAGCAGTGAAGCGGAGGGGGGGCGCGAGCAGTACTTC. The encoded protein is CASSEAEGGREQYF.